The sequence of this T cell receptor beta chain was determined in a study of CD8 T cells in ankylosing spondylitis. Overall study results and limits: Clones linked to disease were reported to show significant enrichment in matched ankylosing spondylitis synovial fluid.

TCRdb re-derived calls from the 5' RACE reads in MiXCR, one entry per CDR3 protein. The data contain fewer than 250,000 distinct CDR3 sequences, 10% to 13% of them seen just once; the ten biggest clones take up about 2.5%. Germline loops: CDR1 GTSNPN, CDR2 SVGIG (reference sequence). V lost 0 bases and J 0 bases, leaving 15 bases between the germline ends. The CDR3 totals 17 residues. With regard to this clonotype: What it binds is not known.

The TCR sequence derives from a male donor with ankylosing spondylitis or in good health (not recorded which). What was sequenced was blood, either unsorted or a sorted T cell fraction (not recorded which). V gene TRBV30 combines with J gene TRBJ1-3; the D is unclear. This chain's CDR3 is CAWSVGLVGNSGNTIYF. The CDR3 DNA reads TGTGCCTGGAGTGTAGGATTGGTCGGCAACTCTGGAAACACCATATATTTT.